The 6 T cell receptor beta chains below were found in one sample sequenced in a study of blood T cell repertoires in COVID-19. Profiled with immunoSEQ multiplex PCR; TCRdb holds only in-frame clones, not every one. The sample has approximately 490,000 clones, approximately 86% seen once. The source material was PBMCs or T cells enriched from blood (not recorded which). The receptors shown here come from a woman in her fifties or sixties who had recovered from COVID-19.

The rearrangement uses TRBV28 and TRBJ1-2; TRBD1 is a possible D gene (6 bases). The CDR3 runs to 15 residues. Germline CDR1 is MDHEN and CDR2 is SYDVKM. Trimming stripped 2 bases from V and 3 bases from J, with 13 bases between. This CDR3 is CASSLILGADYGYTF. DNA of the CDR3: TGTGCCAGCAGTTTAATCCTGGGGGCGGACTATGGCTACACCTTC.

This clone was recorded once. This chain connects TRBV7-9 to TRBJ2-7; possible D gene TRBD2, 5 bases. Germline V lookup: CDR1 SEHNR, CDR2 FQNEAQ (reference sequence). V shed 1 base and J shed 9 bases, with 22 bases lying between them. CDR3 length: 16 amino acids. DNA for the CDR3: TGTGCCAGCAGCTTAGAGGTAGGAGGTTTGAATCGGGGGCAGTACTTC. Protein product: CASSLEVGGLNRGQYF.

V and J are TRBV30 and TRBJ2-1; tentative D call: TRBD1 (6 bases). This CDR3 has 18 amino acids. Germline V lookup: CDR1 GTSNPN, CDR2 SVGIG (reference sequence). V shed 1 base and J shed 8 bases, with 27 bases lying between them. CDR3: CAWSDFRGKSRGIDEQFF. The CDR3 DNA is TGTGCCTGGAGTGATTTTAGGGGGAAATCCCGAGGGATTGATGAGCAGTTCTTC.

This clone was observed once. J is TRBJ2-7 and V is TRBV27, with D hard to call. This CDR3 spans 13 amino acids. Trimming shortened V by 0 bases and J by 3 bases, and 6 bases separated the two germline ends. The germline CDR1 and CDR2 sequences are MNHEY and SMNVEV (reference sequence). DNA of the CDR3: TGTGCCAGCAGTTTATCAGCATTCTACGAGCAGTACTTC. Translation gives CASSLSAFYEQYF.

V is TRBV2 and J is TRBJ2-7; 7 nucleotides align to TRBD1. Trimming removed 4 bases from V and 1 base from J; junction bases left unmatched: 4. The V gene's germline CDR1 is SNHLY and CDR2 FYNNEI. The CDR3 consists of 14 residues. Here the CDR3 reads CASSGQGGSYEQYF. The DNA of the CDR3 is TGTGCCAGCAGTGGACAGGGTGGGTCCTACGAGCAGTACTTC. Drawing the rest from reference TRBV2 and TRBJ2-7, the complete variable domain is EPEVTQTPSHQVTQMGQEVILRCVPISNHLYFYWYRQILGQKVEFLVSFYNNEISEKSEIFDDQFSVERPDGSNFTLKIRSTKLEDSAMYFCASSGQGGSYEQYFGPGTRLTVT.

This clone was seen only once. The chain joins TRBV29-1 to TRBJ1-1; TRBD1 matches 9 bases. The CDR3 has 12 amino acids. Germline V gene sequence: CDR1 SQVTM, CDR2 ANQGSEA. Losses at the gene ends were 6 bases for V and 7 bases for J; bases not matched to a gene: 6. CDR3 residues: CSVPGQGVEAFF. CDR3 coding DNA: TGCAGCGTCCCGGGACAGGGAGTTGAAGCTTTCTTT.